This T cell receptor beta chain was documented in a study of T-cell reconstitution after alpha-beta-depleted transplantation in children. The CDR3 loop spans 15 amino acids. Trimming pared 3 bases from V and 3 bases from J, leaving 13 bases between. CDR1 is KGHSH, CDR2 LQKENI, per germline. Unique molecular identifiers were used to barcode this TCRbeta library. TCRdb independently ran MiXCR on the PCR reads; one entry per CDR3 protein. The sample records 350,000 to 400,000 distinct CDR3 sequences, around 21% being singletons. The genes are TRBV18 and TRBJ2-3, with D perhaps matching TRBD1 (5 bases). Sequences were derived from PBMCs from the stem cell graft donor, sampled from the stem cell graft. The TCR originated in a human donor who donated a stem cell graft to a child with acute myeloid leukemia. The CDR3 DNA reads as TGTGCCAGCTCACCGCCTAGTGGGGCAACAGATACGCAGTATTTT. Its translation is CASSPPSGATDTQYF.